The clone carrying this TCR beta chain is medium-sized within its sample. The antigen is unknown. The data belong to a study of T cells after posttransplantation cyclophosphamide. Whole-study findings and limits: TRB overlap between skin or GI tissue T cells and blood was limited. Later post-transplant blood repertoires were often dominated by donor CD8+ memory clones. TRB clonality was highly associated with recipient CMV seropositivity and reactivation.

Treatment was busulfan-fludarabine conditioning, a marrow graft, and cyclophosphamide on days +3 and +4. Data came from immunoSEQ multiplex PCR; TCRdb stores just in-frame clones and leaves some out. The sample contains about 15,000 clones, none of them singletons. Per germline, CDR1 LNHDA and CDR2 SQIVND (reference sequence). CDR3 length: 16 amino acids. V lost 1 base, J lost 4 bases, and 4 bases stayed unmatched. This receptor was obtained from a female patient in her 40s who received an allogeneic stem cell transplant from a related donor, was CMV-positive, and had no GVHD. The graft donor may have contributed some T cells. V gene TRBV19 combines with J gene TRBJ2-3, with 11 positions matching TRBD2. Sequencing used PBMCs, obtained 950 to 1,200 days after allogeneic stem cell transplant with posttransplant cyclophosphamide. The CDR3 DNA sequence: TGTGCCAGTAGTATAGCAACTAGCGGGGGCGCAGATACGCAGTATTTT. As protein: CASSIATSGGADTQYF.